The clone carrying this T cell receptor (beta chain) was counted ten times or more. The record originates from a study of early T cells in non-severe SARS-CoV-2 infection. TCRdb analysed the 5' RACE reads with MiXCR anew, one entry per CDR3 protein. The sample includes more than 45,000 distinct CDR3 sequences, approximately 7.7% seen only once; the top ten take about 3.3%. J gave up 2 bases and V 6 bases, and 2 bases lay outside the gene matches. The CDR3 sequence is 13 residues long. The specimen sequenced was whole blood. J is TRBJ2-3 and V is TRBV12-3 or TRBV12-4, with 7 positions matching TRBD2. This receptor was obtained from an adult who was a healthcare worker with PCR-confirmed SARS-CoV-2 infection or an uninfected control (not recorded which). CDR3 nucleotides: TGTGCCAGCAGAGCGGGGCCCACAGATACGCAGTATTTT. Translating gives CASRAGPTDTQYF.